Listed below are T cell receptor beta chains from one sample, sequenced in a study of cytomegalovirus exposure and HLA in healthy donors. The repertoire was sequenced with immunoSEQ multiplex PCR; TCRdb's copy has only in-frame clones and lacks some. The sample gives 100,000 or so clones, under 85% of which show up once; over 3.5% is in the top ten. The sequenced material came from PBMCs. The source of these receptors is a man aged 40-50 years in good health and CMV-seronegative. CDR3s include the opening cysteine and the closing phenylalanine or tryptophan. A D gene is named only where the DNA matches it firmly. Size is stated for part of the rows, as once, few or many counts, or as a class when the clone is expanded.

>.|TRBV7-3|TRBJ2-1|TRBD2
TGTGCCAGCAGCTTAGGGACTAGCGGATACAATGAGCAGTTCTTC
CASSLGTSGYNEQFF
>.|TRBV6-4|TRBJ1-1|.
TGTGCCAGCGGACAGACCTTGAACACTGAAGCTTTCTTT
CASGQTLNTEAFF
>.|TRBV5-1|TRBJ1-1|TRBD1
TGCGCCAGCAGCTTGAATGGAGACAGGGATGAAGCTTTCTTT
CASSLNGDRDEAFF
>.|TRBV29-1|TRBJ1-2|.
TGCAGCGTTGAAGATCAGGGAATGAACTATGGTGGCTACACCTTC
CSVEDQGMNYGGYTF
>.|TRBV21-1|TRBJ2-2|.
TGTGCCAGCAGCAAAACAGGGGTGGGGAACACCGGGGAGCTGTTTTTT
CASSKTGVGNTGELFF
>.|TRBV29-1|TRBJ2-4|.
TGCAGCGTTGGTCGGGATAGCACAAACATTCAGTACTTC
CSVGRDSTNIQYF
>.|TRBV7-6|TRBJ2-1|TRBD1
TGTGCCAGCAGCCGACAACCTTTTACCCGCGGGACAGGGTTAAATGAGCAGTTCTTC
CASSRQPFTRGTGLNEQFF
>.|TRBV2|TRBJ2-1|.
TGTGCCAGCAGTGAGGGAGGACGGGAGCAGTTCTTC
CASSEGGREQFF
>.|TRBV10-2|TRBJ2-1|.
TGCGCCAGCTACCAAGTCGGTGAGCAGTTCTTC
CASYQVGEQFF
>.|TRBV29-1|TRBJ1-2|.
TGCAGCGCGGGGGACGCGCGCGGCTACACCTTC
CSAGDARGYTF
>.|TRBV6-5|TRBJ1-2|.
TGTGCCAGCAGTTACTCCGTACAGGGTAACTATGGCTACACCTTC
CASSYSVQGNYGYTF
>.|TRBV7-2|TRBJ2-5|.
TGTGCCAGCAGCTTACGGGGTATTAAGACCCAGTACTTC
CASSLRGIKTQYF
>few|TRBV5-4|TRBJ2-7|TRBD2
TGTGCCAGCAGCTCTAGCGGGGGGGCATCCTACGAGCAGTACTTC
CASSSSGGASYEQYF
>few|TRBV5-1|TRBJ2-5|.
TGCGCCAGCAGCTTGGTCCTAGCTGAGACCCAGTACTTC
CASSLVLAETQYF
>.|TRBV6-1|TRBJ1-2|.
TGTGCCAGCAGTGAAGACGGGGGGCTCTATGGCTACACCTTC
CASSEDGGLYGYTF
>.|TRBV11-1|TRBJ1-2|.
TGTGCCAGCAGCGGGGGCAGGGCCTACTATGGCTACACCTTC
CASSGGRAYYGYTF
>.|TRBV6-6|TRBJ2-7|.
TGTGCCAGCAGGGTGGCGGGGGCAAACTACGAGCAGTACTTC
CASRVAGANYEQYF
>.|TRBV27|TRBJ1-2|.
TGTGCCAGCAGCAGACAGGAGTTCTATGGCTACACCTTC
CASSRQEFYGYTF
>.|TRBV6-1|TRBJ2-1|.
TGTGCCAGCACAGGCCGCTTGGATGAGCAGTTCTTC
CASTGRLDEQFF